This T cell receptor (beta chain) was observed in a study of CD4 T cells in relation to SARS-CoV-2 and coronaviruses. About the study: TCR beta CDR3s were sequenced after 10-day antigen culture of PBMCs. The negative reference was HIV-1 Nef peptide pool or peptide-free culture.

This clone has only a few counts. The antigen is unknown. With 7 bases removed from V and 9 bases from J, the gap between germline ends came to 21 bases. This CDR3 is built from 14 residues. Germline V gives CDR1 SNHLY, CDR2 FYNNEI. Before the COVID-19 pandemic, during about 2010-2018, CD4+ T cells were taken from unexposed donors. After about 10 days of culture, CD4+ T cells were isolated. Data came from immunoSEQ multiplex PCR; TCRdb stores just in-frame clones and leaves some out. The sample comprises 25,000 to 35,000 clones, around 72% of which are singletons, and 12% rests with the top ten. The rearrangement uses TRBV2 and TRBJ1-2; D gene unclear. The origin of this receptor is a human donor in good health. Sample: CD4+ T cells from PBMCs, cultured in vitro. The CDR3 region is CASKGSFLGVSYTF. CDR3 nucleotide sequence: TGTGCCAGCAAAGGTTCTTTCTTGGGTGTTAGCTACACCTTC.